This T cell receptor beta chain came from a study of blood T cell repertoires in COVID-19. This study enrolled people aged roughly 18 to 90 from roughly 24 US geographic areas. Between the trimmed V and J ends, which lost 6 bases and 0 bases, there was a span of 27 bases. Germline values: CDR1 LNHDA, CDR2 SQIVND (reference sequence). The CDR3 covers 20 residues. Original data processing: The authors estimated nucleated cell counts from reference gene primer amplification. The method was immunoSEQ multiplex PCR; TCRdb's version includes in-frame clones alone and lacks a portion of them. V, J and clone size were drawn from that table, and D and trimming were deduced from the DNA. The sample shows 150,000 to 200,000 clones, roughly 85% of them seen only once.

This sequence was found in a woman under 30 who had recovered from COVID-19. What was sequenced was PBMCs or T cells enriched from blood (not recorded which). The J gene is TRBJ1-3, the V gene TRBV19, with D tentatively TRBD1 (6 bases). The CDR3 region is CASRQPISYAGQSSGNTIYF. In DNA form, the CDR3 reads TGTGCCAGTAGGCAACCCATAAGCTACGCCGGACAGAGCTCTGGAAACACCATATATTTT.